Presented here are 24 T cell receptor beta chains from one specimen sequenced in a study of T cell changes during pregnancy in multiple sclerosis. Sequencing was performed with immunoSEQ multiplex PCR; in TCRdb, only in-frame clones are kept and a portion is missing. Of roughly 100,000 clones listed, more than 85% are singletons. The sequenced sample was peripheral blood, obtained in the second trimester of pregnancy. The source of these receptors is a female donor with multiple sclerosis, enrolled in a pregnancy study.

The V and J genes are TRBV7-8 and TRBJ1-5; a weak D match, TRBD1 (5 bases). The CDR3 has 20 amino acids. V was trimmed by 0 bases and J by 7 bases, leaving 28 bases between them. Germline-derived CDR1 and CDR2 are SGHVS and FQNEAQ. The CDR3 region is CASSLALQGLGTRVGQPQHF. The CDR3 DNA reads TGTGCCAGCAGCTTAGCGCTTCAAGGTCTTGGGACTAGGGTAGGGCAGCCCCAGCATTTT.

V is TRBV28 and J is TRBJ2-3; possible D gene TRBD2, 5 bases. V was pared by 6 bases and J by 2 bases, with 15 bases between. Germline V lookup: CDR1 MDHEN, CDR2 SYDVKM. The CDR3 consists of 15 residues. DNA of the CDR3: TGTGCCAGCAGCACCTGGGAGCCTGACACAGATACGCAGTATTTT. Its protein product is CASSTWEPDTDTQYF.

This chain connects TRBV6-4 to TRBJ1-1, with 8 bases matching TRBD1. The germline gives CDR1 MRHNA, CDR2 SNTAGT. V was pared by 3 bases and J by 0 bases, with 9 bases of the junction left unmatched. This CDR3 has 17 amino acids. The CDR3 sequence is CASSERTGKHMNTEAFF. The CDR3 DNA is TGTGCCAGCAGTGAACGGACAGGGAAACACATGAACACTGAAGCTTTCTTT.

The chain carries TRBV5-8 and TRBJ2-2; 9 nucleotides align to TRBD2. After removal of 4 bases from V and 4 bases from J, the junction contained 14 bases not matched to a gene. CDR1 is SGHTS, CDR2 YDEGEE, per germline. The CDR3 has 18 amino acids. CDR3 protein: CASSQAGGAGVITGELFF. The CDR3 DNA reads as TGTGCCAGCAGCCAAGCGGGAGGAGCGGGAGTGATCACCGGGGAGCTGTTTTTT.

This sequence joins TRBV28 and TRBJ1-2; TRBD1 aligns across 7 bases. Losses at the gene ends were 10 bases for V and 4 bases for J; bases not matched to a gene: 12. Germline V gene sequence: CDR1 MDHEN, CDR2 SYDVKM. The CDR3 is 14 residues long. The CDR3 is CATLGYDRAYGYTF. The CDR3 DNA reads TGTGCCACTTTGGGGTACGACAGGGCCTATGGCTACACCTTC.

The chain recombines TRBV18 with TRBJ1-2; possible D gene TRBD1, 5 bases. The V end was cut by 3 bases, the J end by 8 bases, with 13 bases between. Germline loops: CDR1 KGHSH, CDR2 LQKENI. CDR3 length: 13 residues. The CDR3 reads CASSPTDMEGYTF. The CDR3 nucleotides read TGTGCCAGCTCACCCACGGACATGGAGGGCTACACCTTC.

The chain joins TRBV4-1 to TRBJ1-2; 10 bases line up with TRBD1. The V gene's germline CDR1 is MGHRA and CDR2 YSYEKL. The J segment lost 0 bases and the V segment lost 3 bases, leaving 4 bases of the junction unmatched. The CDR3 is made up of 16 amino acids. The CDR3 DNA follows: TGCGCCAGCAGCCATCCCGACAGGGGGCCTAACTATGGCTACACCTTC. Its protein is CASSHPDRGPNYGYTF.

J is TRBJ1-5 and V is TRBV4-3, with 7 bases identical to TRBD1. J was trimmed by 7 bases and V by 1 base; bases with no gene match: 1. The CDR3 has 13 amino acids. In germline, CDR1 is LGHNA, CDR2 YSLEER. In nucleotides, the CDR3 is TGCGCCAGCAGCCAAGGACAGGGCCAGCCCCAGCATTTT. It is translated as CASSQGQGQPQHF.

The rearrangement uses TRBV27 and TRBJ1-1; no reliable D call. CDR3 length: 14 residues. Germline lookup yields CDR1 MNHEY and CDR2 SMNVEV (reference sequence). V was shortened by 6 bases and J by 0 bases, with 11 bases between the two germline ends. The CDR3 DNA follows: TGTGCCAGCAGCCCACTATTGCTGAACACTGAAGCTTTCTTT. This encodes CASSPLLLNTEAFF.

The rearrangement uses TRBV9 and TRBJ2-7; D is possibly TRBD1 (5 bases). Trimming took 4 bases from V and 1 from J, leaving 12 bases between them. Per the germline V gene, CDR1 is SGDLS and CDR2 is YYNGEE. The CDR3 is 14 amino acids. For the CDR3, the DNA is TGTGCCAGCAGCCCTCAGACAGCTTCCTACGAGCAGTACTTC. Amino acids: CASSPQTASYEQYF. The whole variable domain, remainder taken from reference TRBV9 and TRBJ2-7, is DSGVTQTPKHLITATGQRVTLRCSPRSGDLSVYWYQQSLDQGLQFLIQYYNGEERAKGNILERFSAQQFPDLHSELNLSSLELGDSALYFCASSPQTASYEQYFGPGTRLTVT.

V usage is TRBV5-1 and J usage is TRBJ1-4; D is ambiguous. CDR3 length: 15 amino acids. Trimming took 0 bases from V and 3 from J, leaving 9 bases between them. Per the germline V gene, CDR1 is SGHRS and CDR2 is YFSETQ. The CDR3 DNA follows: TGCGCCAGCAGCTTGGGGGAGGGATCTAATGAAAAACTGTTTTTT. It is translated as CASSLGEGSNEKLFF. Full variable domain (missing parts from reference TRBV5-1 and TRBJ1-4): KAGVTQTPRYLIKTRGQQVTLSCSPISGHRSVSWYQQTPGQGLQFLFEYFSETQRNKGNFPGRFSGRQFSNSRSEMNVSTLELGDSALYLCASSLGEGSNEKLFFGSGTQLSVL.

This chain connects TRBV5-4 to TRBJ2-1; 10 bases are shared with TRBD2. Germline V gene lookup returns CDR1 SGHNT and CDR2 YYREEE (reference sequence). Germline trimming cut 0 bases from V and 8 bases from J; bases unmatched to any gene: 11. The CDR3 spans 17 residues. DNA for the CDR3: TGTGCCAGCAGCTTGGGGGTAGGGGCTAGCGGGAGAGATGAGCAGTTCTTC. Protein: CASSLGVGASGRDEQFF.

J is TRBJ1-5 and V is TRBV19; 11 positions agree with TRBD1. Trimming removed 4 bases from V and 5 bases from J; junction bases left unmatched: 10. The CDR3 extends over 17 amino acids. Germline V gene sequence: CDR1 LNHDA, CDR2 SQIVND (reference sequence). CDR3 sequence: CASSTTDRGPKDQPQHF. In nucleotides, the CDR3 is TGTGCCAGTAGTACCACGGACAGGGGGCCCAAGGATCAGCCCCAGCATTTT.

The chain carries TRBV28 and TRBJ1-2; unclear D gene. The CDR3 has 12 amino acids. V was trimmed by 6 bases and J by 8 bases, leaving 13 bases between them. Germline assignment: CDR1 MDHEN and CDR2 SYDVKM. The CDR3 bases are TGTGCCAGCAGCCGCGGAGAGAGGGGCTACACCTTC. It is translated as CASSRGERGYTF.

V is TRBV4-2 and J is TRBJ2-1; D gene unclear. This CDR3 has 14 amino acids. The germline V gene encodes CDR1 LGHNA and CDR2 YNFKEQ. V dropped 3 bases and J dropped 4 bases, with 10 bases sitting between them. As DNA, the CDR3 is TGTGCCAGCAGCCAGACCGAGGCTTACAATGAGCAGTTCTTC. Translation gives CASSQTEAYNEQFF.

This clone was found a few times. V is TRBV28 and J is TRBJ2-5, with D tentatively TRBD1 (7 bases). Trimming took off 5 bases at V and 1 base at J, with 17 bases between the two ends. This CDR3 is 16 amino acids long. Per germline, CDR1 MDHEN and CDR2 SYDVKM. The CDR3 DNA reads TGTGCCAGCAGTCTCGGCAGGGGGGCAAGCCAAGAGACCCAGTACTTC. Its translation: CASSLGRGASQETQYF.

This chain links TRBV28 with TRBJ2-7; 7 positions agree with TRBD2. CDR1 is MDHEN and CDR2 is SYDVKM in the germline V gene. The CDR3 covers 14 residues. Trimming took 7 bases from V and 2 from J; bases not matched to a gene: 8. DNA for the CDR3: TGTGCCAGCATCCCGGGCGGGAGTGCCTACGAGCAGTACTTC. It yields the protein CASIPGGSAYEQYF.

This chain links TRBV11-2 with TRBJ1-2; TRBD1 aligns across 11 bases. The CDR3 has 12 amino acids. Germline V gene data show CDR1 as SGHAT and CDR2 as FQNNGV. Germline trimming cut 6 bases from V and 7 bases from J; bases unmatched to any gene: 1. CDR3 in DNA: TGTGCCAGCAGGGGACAGGGGGTTGGCTACACCTTC. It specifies CASRGQGVGYTF.

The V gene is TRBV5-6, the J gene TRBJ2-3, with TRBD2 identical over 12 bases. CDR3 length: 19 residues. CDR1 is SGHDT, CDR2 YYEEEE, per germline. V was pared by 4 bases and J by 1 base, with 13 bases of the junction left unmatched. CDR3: CASSRTSGISPPRTDTQYF. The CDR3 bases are TGTGCCAGCAGCCGGACTAGCGGGATCTCCCCCCCGCGCACAGATACGCAGTATTTT.

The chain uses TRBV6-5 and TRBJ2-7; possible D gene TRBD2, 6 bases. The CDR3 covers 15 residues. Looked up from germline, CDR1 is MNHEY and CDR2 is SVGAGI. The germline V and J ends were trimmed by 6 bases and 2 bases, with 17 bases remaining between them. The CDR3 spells CASSPTLGGTYEQYF. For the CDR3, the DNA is TGTGCCAGCAGCCCCACCTTGGGGGGTACCTACGAGCAGTACTTC.

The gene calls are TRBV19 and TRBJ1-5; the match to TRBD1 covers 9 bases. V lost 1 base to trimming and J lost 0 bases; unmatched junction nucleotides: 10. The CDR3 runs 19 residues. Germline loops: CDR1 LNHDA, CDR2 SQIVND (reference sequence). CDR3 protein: CASSIVKGQGAYSNQPQHF. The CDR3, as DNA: TGTGCCAGTAGTATAGTGAAGGGACAGGGCGCATATAGCAATCAGCCCCAGCATTTT.

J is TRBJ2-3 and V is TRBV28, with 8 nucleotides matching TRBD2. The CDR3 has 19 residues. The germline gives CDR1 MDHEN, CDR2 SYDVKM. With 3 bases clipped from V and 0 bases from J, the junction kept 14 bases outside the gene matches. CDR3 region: CASSFGVRVAGPSTDTQYF. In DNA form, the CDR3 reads TGTGCCAGCAGTTTCGGTGTAAGGGTAGCGGGACCTAGCACAGATACGCAGTATTTT.

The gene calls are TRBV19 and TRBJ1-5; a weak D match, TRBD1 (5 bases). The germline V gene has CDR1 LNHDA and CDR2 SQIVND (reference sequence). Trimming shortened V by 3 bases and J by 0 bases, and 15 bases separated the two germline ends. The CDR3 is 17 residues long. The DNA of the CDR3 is TGTGCCAGTAGTATGAGTGGCAGGGTTGATAGCAATCAGCCCCAGCATTTT. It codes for CASSMSGRVDSNQPQHF.

CDR3 amino acids: CASSRWDNQETQYF. As DNA, the CDR3 is TGTGCCAGCTCACGATGGGACAACCAAGAGACCCAGTACTTC. The chain is built from TRBV18 and TRBJ2-5; D might be TRBD1 (6 bases). The germline CDR1 and CDR2 sequences are KGHSH and LQKENI. This CDR3 comprises 14 residues. V lost 4 bases and J 0 bases, leaving 9 bases between the germline ends.